The 29 T cell receptor beta chains below all came from one sample that was sequenced in a study of T cells in Graves' hyperthyroidism and ophthalmopathy (dated by TCRdb to the late 2010s). Preparation of the library involved multiplex PCR. Sequenced using an Illumina HiSeq 2000. The TCR beta CDR3 regions were amplified from RNA transcripts. A first-round RT-PCR of the TCR CDR3 used the HTBI primer set with the Qiagen OneStep RT-PCR kit. Using fastp trimming at Q25 and MiXCR clonotype assembly, TCRdb reanalyzed the public sequencing data and kept in-frame beta chains. One record per CDR3 amino acid sequence lists the most common genes and DNA. The sample profile shows over 350,000 distinct CDR3 sequences; about 15% of them were found once. The ten largest clones take up roughly 13% of the sample. The specimen was blood. These receptors all come from a man aged 18 to 35 with Graves' ophthalmopathy.

Details on this clonotype: A much larger clone sits a single nucleotide away, making a read error possible. The chain carries TRBV7-2 and TRBJ2-1; tentative D call: TRBD1 (6 bases). Trimming took 2 bases from V and 10 from J, leaving 15 bases between them. Germline CDR1 and CDR2: SGHTA and FQGNSA. The CDR3 loop spans 14 amino acids. Here the CDR3 reads CASSLSPGAREQFF. DNA of the CDR3: TGTGCCAGCAGCTTAAGTCCAGGGGCCAGGGAGCAGTTCTTC. Filled out from reference TRBV7-2 and TRBJ2-1, the complete variable domain reads GAGVSQSPSNKVTEKGKDVELRCDPISGHTALYWYRQSLGQGLEFLIYFQGNSAPDKSGLPSDRFSAERTGGSVSTLTIQRTQQEDSAVYLCASSLSPGAREQFFGPGTRLTVL.

The chain employs TRBV5-6 and TRBJ2-1, with D possibly matching TRBD1 (6 bases). The CDR3 consists of 13 residues. Trimming took 4 bases from V and 7 from J, leaving 12 bases between them. Germline CDR1 is SGHDT and CDR2 is YYEEEE. CDR3 sequence reads: CASSPWTVNEQFF. The CDR3 nucleotides are TGTGCCAGCAGCCCGTGGACAGTAAATGAGCAGTTCTTC.

This clonotype occurred a few times. The rearrangement joins TRBV27 to TRBJ1-4; TRBD1 matches 10 bases. Germline V gene data show CDR1 as MNHEY and CDR2 as SMNVEV (reference sequence). Trimming at V came to 3 bases and at J to 8 bases, leaving 6 bases not matched to a gene. This CDR3 is built from 15 residues. The CDR3 sequence: CASSFRGQGLEKLFF. CDR3 sequence (DNA): TGTGCCAGCAGTTTCCGGGGACAGGGGTTGGAAAAACTGTTTTTT.

This clonotype was picked up many times. The chain employs TRBV2 and TRBJ2-7, with D unresolved. Germline loops: CDR1 SNHLY, CDR2 FYNNEI. Trimming cost V 7 bases and J 3 bases, with 19 bases left between them. The length of the CDR3 is 15 residues. CDR3 in amino acids: CASTKFGSTLYEQYF. The CDR3 DNA is TGTGCCAGCACAAAATTCGGCAGCACGCTCTACGAGCAGTACTTC.

The rearrangement joins TRBV5-1 to TRBJ2-4; the match to TRBD2 covers 10 bases. CDR3 length equals 17 residues. Germline lookup yields CDR1 SGHRS and CDR2 YFSETQ. Trimming took 3 bases from V and 5 from J; bases not matched to a gene: 11. The CDR3 sequence: CASSSAWLAGVENIQYF. The CDR3 bases are TGCGCCAGCAGCTCGGCCTGGCTAGCGGGAGTGGAAAACATTCAGTACTTC.

This clonotype came up a few times. This rearrangement joins TRBV7-8 to TRBJ2-2; D is possibly TRBD2 (6 bases). V was shortened by 4 bases and J by 7 bases, with 22 bases between the two germline ends. The CDR3 totals 17 residues. Germline CDR1 SGHVS, CDR2 FQNEAQ. Written as DNA, the CDR3 is TGTGCCAGCAGCTCACCCAAGACTAGAAGAGGCATCGGGGAGCTGTTTTTT. Protein sequence: CASSSPKTRRGIGELFF.

This clonotype was counted many times. This chain uses TRBV3-1 with TRBJ1-1; no clear D. This CDR3 contains 16 residues. Per germline, CDR1 LGHDT and CDR2 YNNKEL (reference sequence). The V and J ends lost 0 bases and 1 base respectively, with 12 bases between them. CDR3 loop: CASSQDLGSKNTEAFF. The CDR3 coding sequence is TGTGCCAGCAGCCAAGACTTGGGGAGCAAGAACACTGAAGCTTTCTTT.

The chain links TRBV19 to TRBJ2-5; 7 nucleotides agree with TRBD2. The CDR3 runs 16 residues. The V segment lost 3 bases and the J segment 1 base; nucleotides outside the gene matches: 8. CDR1 is LNHDA and CDR2 is SQIVND in the germline V gene (reference sequence). CDR3 protein: CASSMGLADSQETQYF. The CDR3 region has the DNA TGTGCCAGTAGTATGGGGCTAGCGGACTCCCAAGAGACCCAGTACTTC.

The table lists this clonotype with a count of one. The rearrangement uses TRBV11-2 and TRBJ1-1, with 7 positions matching TRBD1. V was pared by 4 bases and J by 7 bases, with 3 bases of the junction left unmatched. This CDR3 contains 12 residues. In germline, CDR1 is SGHAT, CDR2 FQNNGV. The CDR3 protein is CASSSGDSEAFF. The DNA for the CDR3 is TGTGCCAGCAGCTCGGGGGACAGTGAAGCTTTCTTT.

Ten or more counts support this clonotype. V gene TRBV2 combines with J gene TRBJ2-5, with D possibly matching TRBD1 (6 bases). The germline V gene encodes CDR1 SNHLY and CDR2 FYNNEI. This CDR3 region has 12 residues. Trimming shortened V by 5 bases and J by 5 bases, and 9 bases separated the two germline ends. The CDR3 nucleotides are TGTGCCAGCAGTAGACAGGTGGAGACCCAGTACTTC. Translating gives CASSRQVETQYF.

This clonotype was observed at least ten times. The chain employs TRBV20-1 and TRBJ1-2; D is unresolved. CDR1 and CDR2 (germline): DFQATT, SNEGSKA (reference sequence). CDR3 length: 13 residues. Trimming took 3 bases from V and 2 from J, leaving 10 bases between them. The CDR3 is CSASRPENYGYTF. The CDR3, as DNA: TGCAGTGCTAGTCGTCCAGAAAACTATGGCTACACCTTC.

This clonotype came up many times. The rearrangement links TRBV2 to TRBJ2-2, with D perhaps matching TRBD1 (5 bases). The CDR3 has 17 amino acids. V was pared by 6 bases and J by 1 base, with 18 bases between. Germline CDR1 and CDR2: SNHLY and FYNNEI. Written as DNA, the CDR3 is TGTGCCAGCAGCCCTAGGGCACAAACAGGGAACACCGGGGAGCTGTTTTTT. This codes for CASSPRAQTGNTGELFF.

The chain employs TRBV12-3 or TRBV12-4 and TRBJ2-2; TRBD2 matches at 8 bases. CDR3 length: 16 amino acids. Trimming at V came to 6 bases and at J to 5 bases, leaving 11 bases not matched to a gene. CDR3 sequence (DNA): TGTGCCAGCAGAAGTACCGGGACTAGTGAGACCGGGGAGCTGTTTTTT. Its protein is CASRSTGTSETGELFF.

This clonotype was observed many times. The rearrangement joins TRBV7-2 to TRBJ2-3; D is undetermined. V was cut by 2 bases and J by 4 bases, with 13 bases left in between. CDR1 and CDR2 (germline): SGHTA, FQGNSA. The CDR3 loop spans 15 amino acids. CDR3 sequence: CASSLWLAVADTQYF. The CDR3, as DNA: TGTGCCAGCAGCTTATGGTTAGCTGTGGCAGATACGCAGTATTTT.

This clonotype was recorded a few times. It is likely a read error, because the conserved phenylalanine at the end of the CDR3 is missing. The chain uses TRBV15 and TRBJ2-7, with 9 bases identical to TRBD1. The ends lost 0 bases at V and 3 bases at J; junction bases unmatched: 6. The CDR3 contains 16 residues. Germline CDR1 is LNHNV and CDR2 is YYDKDF (reference sequence). CDR3 amino acids: CATSRDLTGGLYEQYL. Written as DNA, the CDR3 is TGTGCCACCAGCAGAGATCTCACAGGGGGCCTCTACGAGCAGTACCTC.

This clonotype was counted at least ten times. One junction end disagrees with the germline gene, perhaps due to a read error. This chain connects TRBV6-5 to TRBJ2-1; D unresolved. There are 11 residues in the CDR3. In germline, CDR1 is MNHEY, CDR2 SVGAGI. The DNA for the CDR3 is TGTGCCAGCAGTTCCTCCAATGAGCAGTTCTTC. Protein product: CASSSSNEQFF.

This clonotype was counted at least ten times. The chain couples TRBV7-9 to TRBJ2-7; TRBD2 agrees at 8 bases. Germline V lookup: CDR1 SEHNR, CDR2 FQNEAQ (reference sequence). V gave up 5 bases and J gave up 3 bases; unmatched junction bases: 18. This CDR3 has 18 residues. CDR3 DNA: TGTGCCAGCAGCCCCAGGTTCCTGATAGCGGGGAGTATCTACGAGCAGTACTTC. Its translation is CASSPRFLIAGSIYEQYF.

This clonotype occurred many times. The J gene is TRBJ1-1, the V gene TRBV24-1; 7 bases are a match to TRBD1. V lost 8 bases, J lost 1 base, and 3 bases stayed unmatched. The germline V gene encodes CDR1 KGHDR and CDR2 SFDVKD. The CDR3 length is 13 residues. The chain's CDR3 is CATMGQRNTEAFF. In DNA, the CDR3 is TGTGCCACCATGGGACAGAGGAACACTGAAGCTTTCTTT.

This clonotype was counted at least ten times. The gene calls are TRBV30 and TRBJ2-7, with TRBD2 matching over 8 bases. Looked up from germline, CDR1 is GTSNPN and CDR2 is SVGIG (reference sequence). The CDR3 contains 13 residues. Trimming removed 1 base from V and 2 bases from J; junction bases left unmatched: 1. The CDR3, as DNA: TGTGCCTGGAGTGGGGGACTAGCCTACGAGCAGTACTTC. This gives the protein CAWSGGLAYEQYF.

This clonotype was observed at least ten times. The rearrangement uses TRBV20-1 and TRBJ2-2; 9 bases are shared with TRBD2. Germline V CDR1 and CDR2: DFQATT, SNEGSKA (reference sequence). CDR3 length: 16 residues. Germline trimming cut 0 bases from V and 3 bases from J; bases unmatched to any gene: 5. CDR3 in DNA: TGCAGTGCTAGAGATCTGATAGCGGGAGACACCGGGGAGCTGTTTTTT. It is translated as CSARDLIAGDTGELFF.

On this clonotype: A read error may be the cause here, since a much bigger clone is one base away. The rearrangement joins TRBV15 to TRBJ2-3; D gene ambiguous. The CDR3 runs to 13 residues. Germline CDR1 reads LNHNV; CDR2 reads YYDKDF (reference sequence). The CDR3, as DNA: TGTGCCACCATCAGAGATCCAGGAGATACGCAGTATTTT. It translates to CATIRDPGDTQYF.

V usage is TRBV9 and J usage is TRBJ1-1; D uncertain. V gave up 4 bases and J gave up 5 bases, with 12 bases separating them. This CDR3 region has 13 residues. Germline lookup yields CDR1 SGDLS and CDR2 YYNGEE. CDR3 loop: CASSTHLGTEAFF. The CDR3 DNA sequence: TGTGCCAGCAGCACCCACTTGGGGACTGAAGCTTTCTTT.

This clonotype was recorded many times. The chain uses TRBV7-8 and TRBJ2-5; 7 bases match TRBD1. J lost 4 bases, V lost 5 bases, and 16 bases had no gene match. Germline loops: CDR1 SGHVS, CDR2 FQNEAQ. This CDR3 has 17 residues. The CDR3 here is CASSQTGPKGGGETQYF. The CDR3, as DNA: TGTGCCAGCAGCCAGACAGGGCCGAAAGGGGGTGGAGAGACCCAGTACTTC.

This chain connects TRBV3-1 to TRBJ1-6; D call uncertain. The CDR3 extends over 14 amino acids. Per the germline V gene, CDR1 is LGHDT and CDR2 is YNNKEL (reference sequence). Deletions cut 0 bases from V and 7 bases from J, with 7 bases between. CDR3: CASSQDSGNSPLHF. DNA of the CDR3: TGTGCCAGCAGCCAAGATAGCGGGAATTCACCCCTCCACTTT.

This clonotype has a count of ten or more. This chain links TRBV6-1 with TRBJ2-5, with D possibly being TRBD1 or TRBD2 (5 bases each). There are 14 residues in the CDR3. CDR1 is MNHNS, CDR2 SASEGT, per germline. The germline V and J ends were trimmed by 1 base and 1 base, with 7 bases remaining between them. The CDR3 here is CASSEGDGQETQYF. In DNA, the CDR3 is TGTGCCAGCAGTGAAGGGGACGGCCAAGAGACCCAGTACTTC.

Details on this clonotype: A much larger clone differs by one base, so this may be a read error. The chain couples TRBV2 to TRBJ2-7; 7 nucleotides line up with TRBD1. The J call may not be correct, given that the DNA end is closer to TRBJ2-1. The CDR3 has 12 residues. Germline CDR1 reads SNHLY; CDR2 reads FYNNEI. CDR3 in DNA: TGTGCCAGCAGAGGACAGGAGTACGAGCAGTTCTTC. It specifies CASRGQEYEQFF.

This clonotype has more than one count but fewer than ten. The genes are TRBV6-1 and TRBJ1-1; 7 bases align to TRBD1. Germline CDR1 is MNHNS and CDR2 is SASEGT. The CDR3 covers 16 residues. The V and J ends lost 8 bases and 1 base, in that order; junction bases with no gene match: 13. DNA for the CDR3: TGTGCCAGCCACCAAGCGCGTAGGGGGCAGAACACTGAAGCTTTCTTT. Encoded protein: CASHQARRGQNTEAFF.

A few counts support this clonotype. The V and J genes are TRBV9 and TRBJ2-7; 12 bases map to TRBD2. With 0 bases clipped from V and 2 bases from J, the junction kept 3 bases outside the gene matches. CDR1 and CDR2 from the germline V gene are SGDLS and YYNGEE. The CDR3 totals 16 residues. As DNA, the CDR3 is TGTGCCAGCAGCGTAGGACTAGCGGGGGAACCCTACGAGCAGTACTTC. Translated: CASSVGLAGEPYEQYF.

The rearrangement links TRBV5-1 to TRBJ2-3, with TRBD1 matching over 11 bases. This CDR3 is 14 amino acids long. J was trimmed by 5 bases and V by 7 bases; bases with no gene match: 6. Germline values: CDR1 SGHRS, CDR2 YFSETQ. In DNA form, the CDR3 reads TGCGCCAGCGGGACAGGGGGTTTTTTAGATACGCAGTATTTT. Its translation: CASGTGGFLDTQYF.